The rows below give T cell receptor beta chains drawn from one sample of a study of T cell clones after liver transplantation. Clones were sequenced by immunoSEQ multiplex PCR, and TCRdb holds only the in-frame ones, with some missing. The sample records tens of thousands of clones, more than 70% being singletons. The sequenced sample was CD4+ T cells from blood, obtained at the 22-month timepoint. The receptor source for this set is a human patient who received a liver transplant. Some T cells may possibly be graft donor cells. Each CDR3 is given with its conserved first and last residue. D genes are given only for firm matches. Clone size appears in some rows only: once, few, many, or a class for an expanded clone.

TGCAGCATTCACCGACAGGGGGAGGCAGATACGCAGTATTTT CSIHRQGEADTQYF TRBD1 TRBJ2-3 few TRBV29-1
TGTGCCAGCAGCTTGATTGGGGGCACCGGGGAGCTGTTTTTT CASSLIGGTGELFF . TRBJ2-2 few TRBV11-3
TGTGCCAGCAGGGGGGCAGCCGCGAACACCGGGGAGCTGTTTTTT CASRGAAANTGELFF . TRBJ2-2 . TRBV7-8
TGTGCCAGCAGCTTGCCCGGGGGAAGGAACGAGCAGTACTTC CASSLPGGRNEQYF . TRBJ2-7 . TRBV5-6
TGTGCCAGCCGGGGGACTGATCATGAGCCCCAGCATTTT CASRGTDHEPQHF . TRBJ1-5 . TRBV6-1
TGCAGCGTTGAACTCCGGGTCAGTGAGCAGTTCTTC CSVELRVSEQFF . TRBJ2-1 . TRBV29-1
TGTGCCAGCAGCCGGGACAGGGACACTGAAGCTTTCTTT CASSRDRDTEAFF TRBD1 TRBJ1-1 . TRBV11-2
TGTGCCAGTTCGGACAGGGCATACCTTAGCACAGATACGCAGTATTTT CASSDRAYLSTDTQYF TRBD1 TRBJ2-3 . TRBV2
TGTGCCAGCAGTTTAGGAGACACAGGGGCTCCCTATGGCTACACCTTC CASSLGDTGAPYGYTF TRBD1 TRBJ1-2 few TRBV27
TGTGCCAGTAGTGGAGGGAGCAATCAGCCCCAGCATTTT CASSGGSNQPQHF . TRBJ1-5 . TRBV19
TGTGCCAGCTCCTCAACCGGGACAGGGGGCTCTGACACTGAAGCTTTCTTT CASSSTGTGGSDTEAFF TRBD1 TRBJ1-1 . TRBV27
TGTGCCTGGAATCAGTTAGACACCGGGGAGCTGTTTTTT CAWNQLDTGELFF . TRBJ2-2 . TRBV30
TGTGCCATCAGCCTAGCGGGGATTCAAGAGACCCAGTACTTC CAISLAGIQETQYF TRBD2 TRBJ2-5 . TRBV10-3
TGCAGCGTTGAAGACCAGACGGGGCTTAGTGAGCAGTTCTTC CSVEDQTGLSEQFF . TRBJ2-1 . TRBV29-1
TGTGCCAGCAGTGAGGACCAAACCTACGAGCAGTACTTC CASSEDQTYEQYF . TRBJ2-7 . TRBV6-1
TGTGCCAGCAGTCTGGCCGGGACAGGGGGCAAGGATACGCAGTATTTT CASSLAGTGGKDTQYF TRBD1 TRBJ2-3 . TRBV7-3
TGTGCCAGCAGCTATACAGGATTCCAAGAGACCCAGTACTTC CASSYTGFQETQYF . TRBJ2-5 . TRBV5-6
TGTGCCAGCAGCTTACACCTTTATACGCAGTATTTT CASSLHLYTQYF . TRBJ2-3 . TRBV2
TGTGCCAGTAGTAAGCCCGACAGGGGGAACACTGAAGCTTTCTTT CASSKPDRGNTEAFF TRBD1 TRBJ1-1 few TRBV19
TGTGCCAGCAGCTTAGTACCTAATAGCAATCAGCCCCAGCATTTT CASSLVPNSNQPQHF . TRBJ1-5 . TRBV7-2
TGTGCCTGGTGTCGGGGGTCCTACAATGAGCAGTTCTTC CAWCRGSYNEQFF . TRBJ2-1 . TRBV30
TGTGCCAGCAGCTCAACCGGGGAGACCCAGTACTTC CASSSTGETQYF . TRBJ2-5 . TRBV11-2
TGTGCCAGCAGCTTGCATATGGGGTCCTACGAGCAGTACTTC CASSLHMGSYEQYF . TRBJ2-7 once TRBV5-4